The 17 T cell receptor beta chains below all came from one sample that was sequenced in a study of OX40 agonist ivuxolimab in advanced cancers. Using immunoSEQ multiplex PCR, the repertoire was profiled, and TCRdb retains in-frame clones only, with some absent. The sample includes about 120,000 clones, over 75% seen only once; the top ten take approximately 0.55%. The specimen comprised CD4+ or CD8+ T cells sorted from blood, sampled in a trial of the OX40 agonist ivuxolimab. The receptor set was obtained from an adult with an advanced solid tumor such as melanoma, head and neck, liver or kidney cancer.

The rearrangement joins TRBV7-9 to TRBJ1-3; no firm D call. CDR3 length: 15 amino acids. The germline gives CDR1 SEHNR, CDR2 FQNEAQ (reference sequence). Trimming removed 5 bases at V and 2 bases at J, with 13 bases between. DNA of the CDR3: TGTGCCAGCAGCCCCCTAGAGGAGGCTGGAAACACCATATATTTT. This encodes CASSPLEEAGNTIYF.

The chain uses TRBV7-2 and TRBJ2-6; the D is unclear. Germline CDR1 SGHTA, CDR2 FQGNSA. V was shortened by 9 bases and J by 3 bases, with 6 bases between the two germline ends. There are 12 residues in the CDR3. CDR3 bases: TGTGCCAGGGACGGTGGGGCCAACGTCCTGACTTTC. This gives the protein CARDGGANVLTF.

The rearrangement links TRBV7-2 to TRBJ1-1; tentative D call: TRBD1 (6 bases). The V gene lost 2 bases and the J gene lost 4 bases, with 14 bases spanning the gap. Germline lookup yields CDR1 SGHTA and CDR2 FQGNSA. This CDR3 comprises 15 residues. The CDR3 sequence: CASSLQVGAGTEAFF. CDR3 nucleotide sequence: TGTGCCAGCAGCTTACAGGTGGGGGCGGGCACTGAAGCTTTCTTT.

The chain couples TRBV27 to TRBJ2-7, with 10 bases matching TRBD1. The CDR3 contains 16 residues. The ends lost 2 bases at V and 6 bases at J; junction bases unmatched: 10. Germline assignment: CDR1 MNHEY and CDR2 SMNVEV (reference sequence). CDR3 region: CASSLGRGQGSSEQYF. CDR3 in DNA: TGTGCCAGCAGTTTAGGGCGGGGACAGGGGAGTAGCGAGCAGTACTTC.

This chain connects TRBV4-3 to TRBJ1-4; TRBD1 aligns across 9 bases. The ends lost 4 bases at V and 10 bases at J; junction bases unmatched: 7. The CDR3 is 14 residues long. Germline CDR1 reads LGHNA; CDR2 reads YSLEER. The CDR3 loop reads CASSPDRGMVKLFF. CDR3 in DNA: TGCGCCAGCAGCCCGGACAGGGGAATGGTAAAACTGTTTTTT.

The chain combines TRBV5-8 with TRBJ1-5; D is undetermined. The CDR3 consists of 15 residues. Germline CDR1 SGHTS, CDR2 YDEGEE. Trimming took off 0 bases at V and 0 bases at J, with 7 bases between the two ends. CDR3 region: CASSLGSFSNQPQHF. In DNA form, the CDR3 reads TGTGCCAGCAGCTTGGGTAGTTTTAGCAATCAGCCCCAGCATTTT.

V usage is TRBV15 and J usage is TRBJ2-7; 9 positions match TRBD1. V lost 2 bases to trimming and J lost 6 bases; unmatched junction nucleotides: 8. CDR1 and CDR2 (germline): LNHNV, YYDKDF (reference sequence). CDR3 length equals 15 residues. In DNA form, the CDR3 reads TGTGCCACCAGCAGACCCGGGACAGGGTCCCTCGAGCAGTACTTC. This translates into CATSRPGTGSLEQYF.

CDR3 coding DNA: TGTGCCAGCAGCTTAGAGGGGGCATTCACTGAAGCTTTCTTT. It yields the protein CASSLEGAFTEAFF. The gene calls are TRBV7-7 and TRBJ1-1; 7 nucleotides align to TRBD1. From germline, CDR1 is SSHAT and CDR2 FNYEAQ (reference sequence). The ends lost 1 base at V and 4 bases at J; junction bases unmatched: 3. The CDR3 is made up of 14 amino acids.

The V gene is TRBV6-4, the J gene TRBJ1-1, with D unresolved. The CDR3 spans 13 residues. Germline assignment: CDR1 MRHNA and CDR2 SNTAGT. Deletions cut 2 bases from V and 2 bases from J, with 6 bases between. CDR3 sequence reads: CASSDVANTEAFF. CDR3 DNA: TGTGCCAGCAGTGACGTAGCCAACACTGAAGCTTTCTTT.

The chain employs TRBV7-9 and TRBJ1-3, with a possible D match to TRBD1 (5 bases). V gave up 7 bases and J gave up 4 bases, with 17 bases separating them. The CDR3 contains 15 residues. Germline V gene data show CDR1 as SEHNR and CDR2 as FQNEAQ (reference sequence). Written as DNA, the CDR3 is TGTGCCAGCATCCCCGTCGGGGGTACGGGAAACACCATATATTTT. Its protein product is CASIPVGGTGNTIYF.

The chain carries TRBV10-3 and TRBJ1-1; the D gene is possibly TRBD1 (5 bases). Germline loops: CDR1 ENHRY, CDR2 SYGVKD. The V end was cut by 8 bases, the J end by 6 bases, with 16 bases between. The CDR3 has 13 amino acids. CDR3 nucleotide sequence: TGTGCCATCGGAGGGACCCTGGACGCTGAAGCTTTCTTT. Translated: CAIGGTLDAEAFF.

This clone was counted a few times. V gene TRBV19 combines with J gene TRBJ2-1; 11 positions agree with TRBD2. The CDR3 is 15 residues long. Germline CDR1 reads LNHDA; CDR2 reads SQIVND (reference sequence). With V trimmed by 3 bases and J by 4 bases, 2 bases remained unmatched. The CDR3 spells CASSMTSGEYNEQFF. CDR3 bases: TGTGCCAGTAGTATGACTAGCGGGGAATACAATGAGCAGTTCTTC. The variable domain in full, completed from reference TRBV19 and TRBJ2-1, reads DGGITQSPKYLFRKEGQNVTLSCEQNLNHDAMYWYRQDPGQGLRLIYYSQIVNDFQKGDIAEGYSVSREKKESFPLTVTSAQKNPTAFYLCASSMTSGEYNEQFFGPGTRLTVL.

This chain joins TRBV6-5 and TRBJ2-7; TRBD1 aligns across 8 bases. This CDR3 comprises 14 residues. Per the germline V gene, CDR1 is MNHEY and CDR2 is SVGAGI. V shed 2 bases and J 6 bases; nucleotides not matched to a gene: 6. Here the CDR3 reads CASSYGTGAGEQYF. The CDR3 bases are TGTGCCAGCAGTTACGGGACAGGAGCCGGCGAGCAGTACTTC.

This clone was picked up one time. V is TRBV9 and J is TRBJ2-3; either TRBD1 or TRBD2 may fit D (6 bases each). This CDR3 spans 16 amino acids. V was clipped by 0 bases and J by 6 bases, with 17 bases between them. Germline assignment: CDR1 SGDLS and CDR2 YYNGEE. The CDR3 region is CASSVGIRGRGDTQYF. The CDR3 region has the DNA TGTGCCAGCAGCGTAGGTATACGGGGGCGTGGGGATACGCAGTATTTT. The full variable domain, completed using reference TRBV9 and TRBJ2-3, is DSGVTQTPKHLITATGQRVTLRCSPRSGDLSVYWYQQSLDQGLQFLIQYYNGEERAKGNILERFSAQQFPDLHSELNLSSLELGDSALYFCASSVGIRGRGDTQYFGPGTRLTVL.

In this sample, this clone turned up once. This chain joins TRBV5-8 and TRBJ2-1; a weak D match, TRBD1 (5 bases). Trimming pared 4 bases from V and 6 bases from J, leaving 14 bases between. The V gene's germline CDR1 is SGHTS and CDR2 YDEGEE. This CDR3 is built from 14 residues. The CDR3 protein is CASSPGRGGNEQFF. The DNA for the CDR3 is TGTGCCAGCAGCCCTGGAAGGGGCGGCAATGAGCAGTTCTTC.

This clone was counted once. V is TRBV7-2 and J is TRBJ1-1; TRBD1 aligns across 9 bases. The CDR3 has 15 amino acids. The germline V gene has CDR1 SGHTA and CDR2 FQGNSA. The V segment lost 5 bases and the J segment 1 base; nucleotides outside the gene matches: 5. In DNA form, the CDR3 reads TGTGCCAGCAGCCCGCTGGGACAGGGGAACACTGAAGCTTTCTTT. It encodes CASSPLGQGNTEAFF.

The CDR3 nucleotides are TGTGCCAGCAGCGTCCAAGAGACCCAGTACTTC. Its translation: CASSVQETQYF. The chain recombines TRBV9 with TRBJ2-5; D remains unclear. V dropped 2 bases and J dropped 1 base, with 0 bases sitting between them. Germline CDR1 is SGDLS and CDR2 is YYNGEE. This CDR3 is built from 11 residues.